A selection of T cell receptor beta chains follows, all from one sample in a study of cytomegalovirus exposure and HLA in healthy donors. The assay was immunoSEQ multiplex PCR, and TCRdb's table has in-frame clones only and misses some. The sample lists about 130,000 clones, 70% to 85% occurring once. The sample taken for sequencing was PBMCs. These receptors were taken from a man in his fifties in good health and CMV-seronegative. The CDR3 runs from the conserved cysteine through the conserved F or W. D genes are given only for firm matches. Some rows have no size entry. The others give once, few or many, or a class for an expanded clone.

clone_size: -
v_call: TRBV6-5
j_call: TRBJ1-2
d_call: -
cdr3_aa: CASSSPTNNYGYTF
cdr3_nt: TGTGCCAGCAGTTCCCCTACTAATAACTATGGCTACACCTTC

clone_size: -
v_call: TRBV5-6
j_call: TRBJ2-3
d_call: -
cdr3_aa: CASSLGASDTQYF
cdr3_nt: TGTGCCAGCAGCTTGGGCGCGTCGGATACGCAGTATTTT

clone_size: -
v_call: TRBV18
j_call: TRBJ2-5
d_call: TRBD1
cdr3_aa: CASSRTGRETQYF
cdr3_nt: TGTGCCAGCTCCCGGACAGGGCGAGAGACCCAGTACTTC

clone_size: -
v_call: TRBV5-1
j_call: TRBJ1-6
d_call: TRBD1
cdr3_aa: CASSGDRDRAGSPLHF
cdr3_nt: TGCGCCAGCAGCGGAGACAGGGACAGGGCTGGTTCACCCCTCCACTTT

clone_size: once
v_call: TRBV5-1
j_call: TRBJ2-7
d_call: -
cdr3_aa: CASSLTGGGSSYEQYF
cdr3_nt: TGCGCCAGCAGCTTGACAGGGGGGGGAAGCTCCTACGAGCAGTACTTC

clone_size: -
v_call: TRBV5-5
j_call: TRBJ1-1
d_call: -
cdr3_aa: CASSVRDLKDTEAFF
cdr3_nt: TGTGCCAGCAGCGTGCGGGACCTCAAGGACACTGAAGCTTTCTTT

clone_size: -
v_call: TRBV13
j_call: TRBJ2-1
d_call: TRBD1
cdr3_aa: CASSFVPGQGKNEQFF
cdr3_nt: TGTGCCAGCAGCTTTGTACCGGGACAGGGGAAAAATGAGCAGTTCTTC

clone_size: -
v_call: TRBV11-2
j_call: TRBJ2-7
d_call: TRBD1
cdr3_aa: CASSLPQGASYEQYF
cdr3_nt: TGTGCCAGCAGCTTACCCCAGGGGGCTTCCTACGAGCAGTACTTC

clone_size: few
v_call: TRBV4-1
j_call: TRBJ1-3
d_call: TRBD1
cdr3_aa: CASSHSDRAGNTIYF
cdr3_nt: TGCGCCAGCAGCCACTCAGACAGGGCTGGAAACACCATATATTTT

clone_size: -
v_call: TRBV19
j_call: TRBJ2-5
d_call: TRBD1
cdr3_aa: CASSTGQGGETQYF
cdr3_nt: TGTGCCAGTAGTACGGGACAGGGAGGGGAGACCCAGTACTTC

clone_size: -
v_call: TRBV4-1
j_call: TRBJ2-2
d_call: TRBD1
cdr3_aa: CASSQRTGINTGELFF
cdr3_nt: TGCGCCAGCAGCCAACGGACAGGGATAAACACCGGGGAGCTGTTTTTT

clone_size: -
v_call: TRBV19
j_call: TRBJ2-1
d_call: -
cdr3_aa: CASSMGGTYNEQFF
cdr3_nt: TGTGCCAGTAGTATGGGGGGAACCTACAATGAGCAGTTCTTC

clone_size: -
v_call: TRBV13
j_call: TRBJ2-3
d_call: TRBD2
cdr3_aa: CASSVLQRGGGTDTQYF
cdr3_nt: TGTGCCAGCAGCGTCCTCCAGCGGGGGGGCGGGACAGATACGCAGTATTTT

clone_size: -
v_call: TRBV5-1
j_call: TRBJ1-1
d_call: -
cdr3_aa: CASSLVGGANTEAFF
cdr3_nt: TGCGCCAGCAGCTTGGTTGGAGGGGCGAACACTGAAGCTTTCTTT

clone_size: -
v_call: TRBV7-9
j_call: TRBJ1-1
d_call: TRBD1
cdr3_aa: CASSFRTGPSSEAFF
cdr3_nt: TGTGCCAGCAGCTTTCGGACAGGGCCGTCCTCGGAAGCTTTCTTT

clone_size: -
v_call: TRBV5-1
j_call: TRBJ1-1
d_call: TRBD1
cdr3_aa: CASSLTGANEAFF
cdr3_nt: TGCGCCAGCAGCTTGACAGGGGCAAACGAAGCTTTCTTT

clone_size: -
v_call: TRBV19
j_call: TRBJ1-6
d_call: -
cdr3_aa: CASSNSYSPLHF
cdr3_nt: TGTGCCAGTAGTAATAGTTACTCACCCCTCCACTTT

clone_size: -
v_call: TRBV4-1
j_call: TRBJ1-3
d_call: TRBD1
cdr3_aa: CASSRAAGTGSGNTIYF
cdr3_nt: TGCGCCAGCAGCCGAGCCGCCGGGACAGGGTCTGGAAACACCATATATTTT

clone_size: few
v_call: TRBV7-2
j_call: TRBJ1-6
d_call: TRBD1
cdr3_aa: CASSPSGTVNNSPLHF
cdr3_nt: TGTGCCAGCAGCCCTAGTGGGACAGTGAATAATTCACCCCTCCACTTT

clone_size: -
v_call: TRBV9
j_call: TRBJ1-6
d_call: -
cdr3_aa: CASSVGQYYNSPLHF
cdr3_nt: TGTGCCAGCAGCGTGGGGCAGTACTATAATTCACCCCTCCACTTT

clone_size: -
v_call: TRBV29-1
j_call: TRBJ2-3
d_call: -
cdr3_aa: CSGRNGYSTDTQYF
cdr3_nt: TGCAGCGGGAGGAACGGCTATAGCACAGATACGCAGTATTTT

clone_size: -
v_call: TRBV15
j_call: TRBJ2-3
d_call: TRBD2
cdr3_aa: CATSRERGGADTQYF
cdr3_nt: TGTGCCACCAGCAGAGAACGGGGGGGGGCAGATACGCAGTATTTT

clone_size: -
v_call: TRBV25-1
j_call: TRBJ1-1
d_call: TRBD1
cdr3_aa: CASSDNRQGEVQAFF
cdr3_nt: TGTGCCAGCAGTGATAATAGACAGGGGGAGGTCCAAGCTTTCTTT

clone_size: -
v_call: TRBV19
j_call: TRBJ2-2
d_call: TRBD1
cdr3_aa: CASSHQGASSGELFF
cdr3_nt: TGTGCCAGTAGTCACCAGGGGGCGTCTAGCGGGGAGCTGTTTTTT